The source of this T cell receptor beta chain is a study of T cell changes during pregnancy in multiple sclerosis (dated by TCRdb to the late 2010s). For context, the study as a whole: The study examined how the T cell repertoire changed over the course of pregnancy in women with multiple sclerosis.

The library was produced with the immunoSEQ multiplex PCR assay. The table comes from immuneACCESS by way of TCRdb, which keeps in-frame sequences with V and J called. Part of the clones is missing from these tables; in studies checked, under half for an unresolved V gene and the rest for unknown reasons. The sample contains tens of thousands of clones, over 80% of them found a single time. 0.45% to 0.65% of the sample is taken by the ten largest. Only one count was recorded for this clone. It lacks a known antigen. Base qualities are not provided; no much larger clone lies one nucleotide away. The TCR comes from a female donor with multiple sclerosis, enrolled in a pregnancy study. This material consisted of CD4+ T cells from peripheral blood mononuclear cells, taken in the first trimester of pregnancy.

The CDR3 in this case is CASSPSGLAINEQFF. The DNA reads as follows: TGTGCCAGCAGCCCGTCGGGACTAGCGATAAATGAGCAGTTCTTC. The chain is assembled from TRBV4-2 and TRBJ2-1; 10 central nucleotides agree with TRBD2. The CDR3 contains 15 residues, cysteine and phenylalanine counted. Only the CDR3 DNA is retained, 45 bases long and in frame from the first base. V has 4 bases trimmed and J has 7 bases trimmed; junction bases matching no gene number 7. CDR1 and CDR2, looked up from the germline V gene, are LGHNA and YNFKEQ.